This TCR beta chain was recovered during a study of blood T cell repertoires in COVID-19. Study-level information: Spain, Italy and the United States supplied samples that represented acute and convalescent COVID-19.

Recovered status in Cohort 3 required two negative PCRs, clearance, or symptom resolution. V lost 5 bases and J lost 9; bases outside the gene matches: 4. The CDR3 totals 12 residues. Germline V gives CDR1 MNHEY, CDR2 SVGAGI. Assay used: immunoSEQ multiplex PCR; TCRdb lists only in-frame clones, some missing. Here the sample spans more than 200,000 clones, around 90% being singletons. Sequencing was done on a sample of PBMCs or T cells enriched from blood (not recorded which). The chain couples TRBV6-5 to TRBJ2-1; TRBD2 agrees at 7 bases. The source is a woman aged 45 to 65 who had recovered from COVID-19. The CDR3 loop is CASSQSGVEQFF. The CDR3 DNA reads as TGTGCCAGCAGTCAAAGCGGGGTTGAGCAGTTCTTC.